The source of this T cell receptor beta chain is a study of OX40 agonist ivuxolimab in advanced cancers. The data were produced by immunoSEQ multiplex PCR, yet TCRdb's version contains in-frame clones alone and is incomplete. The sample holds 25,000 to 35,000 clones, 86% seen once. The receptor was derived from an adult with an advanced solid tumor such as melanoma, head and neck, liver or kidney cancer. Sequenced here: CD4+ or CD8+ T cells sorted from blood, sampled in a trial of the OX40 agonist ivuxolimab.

CDR3: CASSATGWHEQYF. CDR3 nucleotides: TGCGCCAGCAGCGCGACAGGGTGGCACGAGCAGTACTTC. This sequence joins TRBV5-1 and TRBJ2-5, with 7 nucleotides matching TRBD1. The J call may be wrong; the DNA end is better matched by TRBJ2-7. Germline V CDR1 and CDR2: SGHRS, YFSETQ. The CDR3 extends over 13 amino acids.